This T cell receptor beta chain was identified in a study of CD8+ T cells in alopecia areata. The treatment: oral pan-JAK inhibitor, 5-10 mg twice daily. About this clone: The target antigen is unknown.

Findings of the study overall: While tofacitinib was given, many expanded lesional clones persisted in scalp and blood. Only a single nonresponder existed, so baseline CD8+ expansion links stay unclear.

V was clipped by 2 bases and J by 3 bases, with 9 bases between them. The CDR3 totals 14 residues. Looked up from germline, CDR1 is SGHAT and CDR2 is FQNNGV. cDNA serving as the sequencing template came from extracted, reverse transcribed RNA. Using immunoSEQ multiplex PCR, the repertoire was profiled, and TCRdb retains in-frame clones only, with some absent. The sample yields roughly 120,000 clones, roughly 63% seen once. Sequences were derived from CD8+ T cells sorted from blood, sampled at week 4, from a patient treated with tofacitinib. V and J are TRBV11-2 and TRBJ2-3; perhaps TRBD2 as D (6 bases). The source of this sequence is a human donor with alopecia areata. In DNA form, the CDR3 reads TGTGCCAGCAGCTTAAGGAGGGTAACAGATACGCAGTATTTT. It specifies CASSLRRVTDTQYF.